The 26 T cell receptor beta chains listed next were all sequenced from one sample in a study of cytomegalovirus exposure and HLA in healthy donors. The primer mix had 60 Vbeta and 13 Jbeta primers. This table comes from immunoSEQ multiplex PCR, and its TCRdb copy is limited to in-frame clones, with some not included. Of 150,000 to 200,000 clones in the sample, approximately 81% were seen once. Sequencing was performed on PBMCs. The receptors derive from a woman aged 50 to 60 in good health and CMV-seronegative.

The V gene is TRBV7-9, the J gene TRBJ2-7, with TRBD1 identical over 11 bases. The CDR3 spans 15 residues. Germline V gives CDR1 SEHNR, CDR2 FQNEAQ (reference sequence). The V and J ends lost 4 bases and 6 bases, in that order; junction bases with no gene match: 8. CDR3 residues: CASSSGTGGSGEQYF. CDR3 coding DNA: TGTGCCAGCAGCTCCGGGACAGGGGGGTCCGGCGAGCAGTACTTC.

The CDR3 reads CASSLANTTPNTEAFF. The CDR3, as DNA: TGTGCCAGCAGCTTGGCCAACACTACCCCGAACACTGAAGCTTTCTTT. The V gene is TRBV5-5, the J gene TRBJ1-1; unclear D gene. V dropped 0 bases and J dropped 1 base, with 13 bases sitting between them. The CDR3 covers 16 residues. CDR1 SGHKS and CDR2 YYEKEE come from the germline V gene (reference sequence).

The chain has TRBV18 and TRBJ2-1; D is uncertain. Trimming pared 2 bases from V and 0 bases from J, leaving 17 bases between. From germline, CDR1 is KGHSH and CDR2 LQKENI. The CDR3 is made up of 18 amino acids. This chain's CDR3 is CASSPVVSRLSSYNEQFF. The CDR3 DNA follows: TGTGCCAGCTCACCAGTCGTTTCGCGGTTGAGCTCCTACAATGAGCAGTTCTTC.

The chain carries TRBV2 and TRBJ2-1; TRBD1 is a possible D gene (6 bases). The V and J ends lost 8 bases and 4 bases respectively, with 21 bases between them. The CDR3 consists of 16 residues. CDR1 is SNHLY and CDR2 is FYNNEI in the germline V gene. The CDR3 loop reads CASGGLGRLLYNEQFF. The CDR3 bases are TGTGCCAGCGGGGGCCTAGGCAGGTTACTATACAATGAGCAGTTCTTC.

The CDR3 DNA follows: TGTGCCAGTAGTATCCGGGGGGCGAACACTGAAGCTTTCTTT. Protein: CASSIRGANTEAFF. The V and J genes are TRBV19 and TRBJ1-1, with D possibly matching TRBD1 (6 bases). Between the trimmed V and J ends, which lost 3 bases and 1 base, there was a span of 9 bases. Germline CDR1 is LNHDA and CDR2 is SQIVND (reference sequence). This CDR3 is 14 amino acids long.

Worth noting for this clone: A junction boundary mismatches the germline segment, possibly from a read error. The gene calls are TRBV7-9 and TRBJ1-2; TRBD1 might be the D (6 bases). Germline CDR1 reads SEHNR; CDR2 reads FQNEAQ (reference sequence). The CDR3 totals 15 residues. CDR3 DNA sequence: TGTTCCAGCAGCTTAGGCGCAGGGGAAAGACATGGCTACACCTTC. Protein: CSSSLGAGERHGYTF.

The chain links TRBV6-1 to TRBJ1-5; the match to TRBD1 covers 8 bases. The germline gives CDR1 MNHNS, CDR2 SASEGT. The length of the CDR3 is 13 residues. The J segment lost 6 bases and the V segment lost 3 bases, leaving 1 base of the junction unmatched. CDR3 DNA: TGTGCCAGCAGTGAGACAGGGGTTCAGCCCCAGCATTTT. Translated, it gives CASSETGVQPQHF.

J is TRBJ1-1 and V is TRBV9, with a weak D call TRBD1 (6 bases). Trimming took 4 bases from V and 6 from J, leaving 16 bases between them. The CDR3 runs to 14 residues. Germline V gene lookup returns CDR1 SGDLS and CDR2 YYNGEE. The CDR3 DNA reads TGTGCCAGCAGCATAAGGGGGGAGGGGGCTGAAGCTTTCTTT. Protein product: CASSIRGEGAEAFF. Variable domain in full (rest from reference TRBV9 and TRBJ1-1): DSGVTQTPKHLITATGQRVTLRCSPRSGDLSVYWYQQSLDQGLQFLIQYYNGEERAKGNILERFSAQQFPDLHSELNLSSLELGDSALYFCASSIRGEGAEAFFGQGTRLTVV.

The J gene is TRBJ2-7, the V gene TRBV28; 7 nucleotides align to TRBD1. The CDR3 spans 13 residues. Germline values: CDR1 MDHEN, CDR2 SYDVKM. With 6 bases clipped from V and 2 bases from J, the junction kept 4 bases outside the gene matches. CDR3 bases: TGTGCCAGCAGGAGGGACAGCCCCTACGAGCAGTACTTC. It specifies CASRRDSPYEQYF.

The chain uses TRBV25-1 and TRBJ2-7; TRBD2 is a possible D gene (7 bases). The ends were cut back, 2 bases at V and 5 bases at J, with 16 bases in the middle. The CDR3 spans 15 residues. Germline V gives CDR1 MGHDK, CDR2 SYGVNS. The DNA for the CDR3 is TGTGCCAGCAGTGAACCGGGGGCGGGGGAGGACGAGCAGTACTTC. Amino acid sequence: CASSEPGAGEDEQYF.

V gene TRBV7-9 combines with J gene TRBJ1-4; D might be TRBD1 (6 bases). The V gene lost 4 bases and the J gene lost 5 bases, with 11 bases spanning the gap. The CDR3 sequence is 14 residues long. CDR1 and CDR2 from the germline V gene are SEHNR and FQNEAQ (reference sequence). CDR3 region: CASSSGTPNEKLFF. Here the CDR3 DNA reads TGTGCCAGCAGCTCCGGGACACCCAATGAAAAACTGTTTTTT.

This chain joins TRBV4-3 and TRBJ1-4; no reliable D call. Trimming removed 3 bases from V and 5 bases from J, with 13 bases in between. CDR3 length: 15 amino acids. Looked up from germline, CDR1 is LGHNA and CDR2 is YSLEER. The CDR3 DNA reads TGCGCCAGCAGCCAGGCCGGGAGACCAAATGAAAAACTGTTTTTT. Encoded protein: CASSQAGRPNEKLFF.

The chain recombines TRBV19 with TRBJ1-5; the D is unclear. The germline V gene has CDR1 LNHDA and CDR2 SQIVND (reference sequence). The CDR3 loop spans 12 amino acids. With 4 bases removed from V and 4 bases from J, the gap between germline ends came to 5 bases. CDR3 bases: TGTGCCAGTAGTACCAGTAATCAGCCCCAGCATTTT. Translating it yields CASSTSNQPQHF.

This chain connects TRBV13 to TRBJ2-7, with D tentatively TRBD2 (5 bases). V gave up 5 bases and J gave up 7 bases, with 18 bases separating them. The CDR3 runs to 14 residues. Germline CDR1 PRHDT, CDR2 FYEKMQ (reference sequence). CDR3 sequence reads: CASSPFGGSGEQYF. DNA of the CDR3: TGTGCCAGCAGCCCCTTCGGTGGGAGTGGGGAGCAGTACTTC. Full variable domain (remainder filled in from reference TRBV13 and TRBJ2-7): AAGVIQSPRHLIKEKRETATLKCYPIPRHDTVYWYQQGPGQDPQFLISFYEKMQSDKGSIPDRFSAQQFSDYHSELNMSSLELGDSALYFCASSPFGGSGEQYFGPGTRLTVT.

The table lists this clone with a count of one. The chain carries TRBV28 and TRBJ1-1; the match to TRBD1 covers 7 bases. Looked up from germline, CDR1 is MDHEN and CDR2 is SYDVKM. The CDR3 has 14 residues. Unmatched junction bases numbered 6, after V lost 3 bases and J lost 5 bases. The CDR3 is CASSLGDSRTEAFF. The CDR3 region has the DNA TGTGCCAGCAGTTTGGGGGACAGTCGGACTGAAGCTTTCTTT.

The J gene is TRBJ2-5, the V gene TRBV6-6; 9 bases are shared with TRBD2. The DNA end favors TRBJ2-7, so the J call may be wrong. This CDR3 is built from 15 residues. CDR1 and CDR2 (germline): MNHNY, SVGAGI (reference sequence). The CDR3 region is CASSGSGSGGYEQYF. For the CDR3, the DNA is TGTGCCAGCAGTGGTAGCGGGAGCGGTGGGTACGAGCAGTACTTC.

The genes are TRBV28 and TRBJ2-7; the D gene is possibly TRBD2 (6 bases). Germline V gene lookup returns CDR1 MDHEN and CDR2 SYDVKM. CDR3 length: 15 amino acids. V was clipped by 6 bases and J by 4 bases, with 19 bases between them. The CDR3 protein is CASRTGTPGPYEQYF. The CDR3, as DNA: TGTGCCAGCAGGACCGGGACTCCCGGACCTTACGAGCAGTACTTC. The variable domain in full, completed from reference TRBV28 and TRBJ2-7, reads DVKVTQSSRYLVKRTGEKVFLECVQDMDHENMFWYRQDPGLGLRLIYFSYDVKMKEKGDIPEGYSVSREKKERFSLILESASTNQTSMYLCASRTGTPGPYEQYFGPGTRLTVT.

The V and J genes are TRBV11-2 and TRBJ2-7; a possible D gene is TRBD1 (6 bases). V was shortened by 5 bases and J by 3 bases, with 11 bases between the two germline ends. The CDR3 contains 13 residues. Looked up from germline, CDR1 is SGHAT and CDR2 is FQNNGV. The CDR3 region is CASSETRGYEQYF. The CDR3 nucleotides read TGTGCCAGCAGCGAGACCAGGGGCTACGAGCAGTACTTC.

This clone has just one count. The chain combines TRBV28 with TRBJ2-5; 9 bases match TRBD1. J lost 1 base, V lost 6 bases, and 6 bases had no gene match. The CDR3 totals 15 residues. Germline-derived CDR1 and CDR2 are MDHEN and SYDVKM. CDR3 residues: CASRAGTGFQETQYF. CDR3 coding DNA: TGTGCCAGCAGAGCCGGGACAGGGTTCCAAGAGACCCAGTACTTC.

The V call is TRBV14, the J call TRBJ1-4, with TRBD1 matching 10 bases. From germline, CDR1 is SGHDN and CDR2 FVKESK. V trimming: 0 bases; J trimming: 0 bases; junction bases outside the gene matches: 7. The CDR3 sequence is 19 residues long. The CDR3 sequence is CASSQEGTGVGATNEKLFF. The DNA for the CDR3 is TGTGCCAGCAGCCAAGAAGGGACAGGGGTTGGAGCAACTAATGAAAAACTGTTTTTT.

The chain is built from TRBV7-9 and TRBJ1-4; D is perhaps TRBD1 (5 bases). The CDR3 has 15 amino acids. Germline V gene data show CDR1 as SEHNR and CDR2 as FQNEAQ (reference sequence). V lost 7 bases to trimming and J lost 8 bases, with 20 bases between them. CDR3: CASTPGNGAGEKLFF. The CDR3 bases are TGTGCCAGCACCCCAGGAAACGGGGCGGGGGAAAAACTGTTTTTT.

Worth noting for this clone: The same CDR3 is also encoded by other DNA sequences in this sample. The V and J genes are TRBV7-2 and TRBJ1-6, with a possible D match to TRBD1 (5 bases). The CDR3 contains 14 residues. Germline assignment: CDR1 SGHTA and CDR2 FQGNSA. V gave up 3 bases and J gave up 4 bases, with 7 bases separating them. The CDR3 sequence: CASSLGGYNSPLHF. The CDR3 DNA reads as TGTGCCAGCAGCTTGGGGGGATATAATTCACCCCTCCACTTT. The full variable domain, with the rest looked up from reference TRBV7-2 and TRBJ1-6, is GAGVSQSPSNKVTEKGKDVELRCDPISGHTALYWYRQSLGQGLEFLIYFQGNSAPDKSGLPSDRFSAERTGGSVSTLTIQRTQQEDSAVYLCASSLGGYNSPLHFGNGTRLTVT.

The J gene is TRBJ2-5, the V gene TRBV7-6; D is undetermined. The J call could be wrong; TRBJ2-7 is a better fit for the DNA end. CDR1 SGHVS and CDR2 FNYEAQ come from the germline V gene. The CDR3 extends over 14 amino acids. This CDR3 reads CASSNYLTVREQYF. Written as DNA, the CDR3 is TGTGCCAGCAGTAACTACCTCACGGTCCGCGAGCAGTACTTC.

V is TRBV5-5 and J is TRBJ1-5; a weak D match, TRBD1 (6 bases). CDR1 SGHKS and CDR2 YYEKEE come from the germline V gene (reference sequence). V was pared by 0 bases and J by 3 bases, with 7 bases between. CDR3 length: 14 residues. Here the CDR3 reads CASSLGTDNQPQHF. The CDR3 coding sequence is TGTGCCAGCAGCTTGGGGACAGACAATCAGCCCCAGCATTTT.

The V call is TRBV4-3, the J call TRBJ2-5, with D tentatively TRBD1 (6 bases). Germline CDR1 is LGHNA and CDR2 is YSLEER. The ends were cut back, 4 bases at V and 3 bases at J, with 9 bases in the middle. CDR3 length equals 13 residues. The CDR3 spells CASSRGPKETQYF. CDR3 in DNA: TGCGCCAGCAGCCGGGGGCCCAAAGAGACCCAGTACTTC.

The chain uses TRBV29-1 and TRBJ2-4, with TRBD1 matching over 7 bases. This CDR3 comprises 14 residues. Germline V gives CDR1 SQVTM, CDR2 ANQGSEA. The V segment lost 7 bases and the J segment 0 bases; nucleotides outside the gene matches: 6. The CDR3 sequence: CSDIGGSAKNIQYF. The CDR3 DNA follows: TGCAGCGACATAGGGGGCTCAGCCAAAAACATTCAGTACTTC.